Listed here is a single T cell receptor (beta chain). Its antigen remains unknown. A read error may produce the germline difference seen at one junction end. Unique molecular identifiers were carried by the TCR beta cDNA libraries. TCRdb recomputed calls from the PCR reads with MiXCR, one row per CDR3 protein. The table records fewer than 550,000 distinct CDR3 sequences, 34% of them present only once. This entry belongs to a study of post-analysis software for immune sequencing data. Broader study findings: Five or six TRBV segments, TRBV5-6, TRBV5-1 and TRBV20-1 among them, were found more frequent in patients than controls. For normalized Chao1 diversity, multiple sclerosis patients scored significantly lower than controls did. F-measure co-clustering was strong for batch-matched samples.

The V gene's germline CDR1 is LNHNV and CDR2 YYDKDF (reference sequence). The CDR3 runs to 14 residues. This TCR was sampled from a girl younger than 18 with multiple sclerosis. The sequenced sample was blood. The chain uses TRBV15 and TRBJ1-4; possible D gene TRBD1, 5 bases. CDR3 nucleotides: TGTGCCACCGGGGGTCGAGACTACGATGAAAAACGGTTTTTT. It translates to CATGGRDYDEKRFF. The whole variable domain, filled in from reference TRBV15 and TRBJ1-4, reads DAMVIQNPRYQVTQFGKPVTLSCSQTLNHNVMYWYQQKSSQAPKLLFHYYDKDFNNEADTPDNFQSRRPNTSFCFLDIRSPGLGDTAMYLCATGGRDYDEKRFFGSGTQLSVL.